Listed here is a single T cell receptor beta chain. Distinct nucleotide sequences in the sample also encode this CDR3. The data were produced by immunoSEQ multiplex PCR, yet TCRdb's version contains in-frame clones alone and is incomplete. Of 150,000 or so clones listed, roughly 83% are singletons. Enrolled through a virtual design, the participants were between roughly 18 and 100 years of age and came from roughly 22 US areas. In assigning cohorts, the study relied on participant-reported clinical history. Recovered status in Cohort 3 required two negative PCRs, clearance, or symptom resolution. This specimen belongs to a study of blood T cell repertoires in COVID-19. The CDR3 loop spans 13 amino acids. Germline CDR1 and CDR2: GTSNPN and SVGIG (reference sequence). V was pared by 2 bases and J by 5 bases, with 12 bases between.

The sample was PBMCs or T cells enriched from blood (not recorded which). The chain carries TRBV30 and TRBJ1-1; a weak D match, TRBD1 (5 bases). The receptor's source is a woman in her fifties or sixties who had recovered from COVID-19. CDR3 sequence reads: CAWSRQGGTEAFF. CDR3 in DNA: TGTGCCTGGAGTAGGCAGGGAGGTACTGAAGCTTTCTTT. The variable domain in full, with the rest retrieved from reference TRBV30 and TRBJ1-1, is SQTIHQWPATLVQPVGSPLSLECTVEGTSNPNLYWYRQAAGRGLQLLFYSVGIGQISSEVPQNLSASRPQDRQFILSSKKLLLSDSGFYLCAWSRQGGTEAFFGQGTRLTVV.